This T cell receptor (beta chain) was captured in a study of response to subunit inactivated influenza vaccine. Overall study results and limits: Authors proposed each seasonal influenza vaccination draws in few new T cells.

TCRdb recomputed calls from the RT-PCR reads with MiXCR, one row per CDR3 protein. The sample includes over 150,000 distinct CDR3 sequences, approximately 9.2% of them seen just once. V was pared by 2 bases and J by 7 bases, with 7 bases of the junction left unmatched. This CDR3 has 14 amino acids. Germline CDR1 and CDR2: SQVTM and ANQGSEA. This clonotype was seen at least ten times. Its antigen is unidentified. This chain connects TRBV29-1 to TRBJ2-2; 7 nucleotides match TRBD1. This clonotype was sampled from a man between 50 and 59 years old who received an inactivated influenza vaccine. The specimen was non-naive T cells sorted from PBMCs, collected on the day of vaccination. This CDR3 reads CSVEQGVGNGELFF. The CDR3 coding sequence is TGCAGCGTTGAACAGGGGGTAGGGAACGGGGAGCTGTTTTTT.